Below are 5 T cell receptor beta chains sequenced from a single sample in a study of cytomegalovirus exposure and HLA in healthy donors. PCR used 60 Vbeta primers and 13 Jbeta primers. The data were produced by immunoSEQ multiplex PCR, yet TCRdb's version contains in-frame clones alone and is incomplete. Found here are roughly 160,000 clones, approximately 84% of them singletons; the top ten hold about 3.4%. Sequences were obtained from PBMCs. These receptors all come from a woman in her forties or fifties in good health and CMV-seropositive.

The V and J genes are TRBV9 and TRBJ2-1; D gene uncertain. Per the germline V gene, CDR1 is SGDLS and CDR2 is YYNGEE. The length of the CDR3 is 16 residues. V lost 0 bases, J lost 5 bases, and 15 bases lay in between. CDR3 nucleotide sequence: TGTGCCAGCAGCGTAGACTTTGCGGTTACCGACAATGAGCAGTTCTTC. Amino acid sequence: CASSVDFAVTDNEQFF.

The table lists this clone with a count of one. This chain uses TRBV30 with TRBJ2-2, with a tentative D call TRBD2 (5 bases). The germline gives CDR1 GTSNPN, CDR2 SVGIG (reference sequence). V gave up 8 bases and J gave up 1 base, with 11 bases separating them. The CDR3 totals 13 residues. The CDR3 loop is CARAGLNTGELFF. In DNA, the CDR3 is TGTGCCAGGGCGGGCCTGAACACCGGGGAGCTGTTTTTT.

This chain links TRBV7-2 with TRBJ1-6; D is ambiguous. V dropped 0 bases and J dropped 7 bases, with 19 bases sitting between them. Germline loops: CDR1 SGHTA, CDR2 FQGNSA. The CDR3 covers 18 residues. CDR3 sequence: CASSLASFEYSQNSPLHF. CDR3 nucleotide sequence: TGTGCCAGCAGCTTAGCCTCCTTCGAGTACTCACAGAATTCACCCCTCCACTTT.

Written as DNA, the CDR3 is TGTGCCAGCAGCCTACAGAGCTCCTACAATGAGCAGTTCTTC. Its translation: CASSLQSSYNEQFF. The chain joins TRBV11-2 to TRBJ2-1; no definite D call. Germline V gene data show CDR1 as SGHAT and CDR2 as FQNNGV. V lost 5 bases, J lost 0 bases, and 8 bases lay in between. This CDR3 contains 14 residues.

The chain's CDR3 is CASISGLAGEYNEQFF. The DNA for the CDR3 is TGTGCCAGCATTTCCGGGCTAGCGGGGGAATACAATGAGCAGTTCTTC. The rearrangement joins TRBV2 to TRBJ2-1; 10 positions match TRBD2. This CDR3 is built from 16 residues. After removal of 7 bases from V and 4 bases from J, the junction contained 10 bases not matched to a gene. Per the germline V gene, CDR1 is SNHLY and CDR2 is FYNNEI.